This T cell receptor (beta chain) was obtained from a study of blood T cell repertoires in COVID-19. This clone has more than one count but fewer than ten. The CDR3 runs to 17 residues. CDR1 is SGHNT, CDR2 YENEEA, per germline. The trim removed 5 bases at V and 3 bases at J, leaving 12 bases unmatched. Authors' methods: Reference gene primers were amplified, and this amplification served to estimate nucleated cell counts. Generated by immunoSEQ multiplex PCR, the TCRdb table keeps only in-frame clones and is missing some. The V and J calls and clone size come from that table; D and trimming were worked out from the DNA. Counted here are 84,000 or so clones, around four fifths occurring once; the ten biggest clones make up about 10%.

Input material: peripheral blood. The receptor was isolated from a human donor in a cohort sampled during active COVID-19. The chain combines TRBV11-3 with TRBJ2-3; 9 nucleotides match TRBD2. CDR3 sequence: CASSTPKRGARTDTQYF. The CDR3 region has the DNA TGTGCCAGCAGCACACCCAAGCGGGGGGCGCGAACAGATACGCAGTATTTT. The whole variable domain, filled in from reference TRBV11-3 and TRBJ2-3, reads EAGVVQSPRYKIIEKKQPVAFWCNPISGHNTLYWYLQNLGQGPELLIRYENEEAVDDSQLPKDRFSAERLKGVDSTLKIQPAELGDSAVYLCASSTPKRGARTDTQYFGPGTRLTVL.